This entry is about one T cell receptor beta chain. This sample is part of a study of T cell changes during pregnancy in multiple sclerosis. After removal of 8 bases from V and 9 bases from J, the junction contained 9 bases not matched to a gene. The CDR3 length is 12 residues. The germline gives CDR1 GTSNPN, CDR2 SVGIG (reference sequence). Clones were sequenced by immunoSEQ multiplex PCR, and TCRdb holds only the in-frame ones, with some missing. This table has tens of thousands of clones, about 94% appearing once. The material was peripheral blood, obtained in the third trimester of pregnancy. This chain links TRBV30 with TRBJ1-5; 8 bases are shared with TRBD1. The receptor was isolated from a female donor with multiple sclerosis, enrolled in a pregnancy study. CDR3 bases: TGTGCCCTCGGACAGGGTGGTCCGCCCCAGCATTTT. Its protein is CALGQGGPPQHF.